What follows are 16 T cell receptor beta chains derived from one specimen sequenced in a study of blood T cell repertoires in COVID-19. Clones were read by immunoSEQ multiplex PCR, and TCRdb kept only the in-frame ones, dropping some. The data contain 13,000 to 15,000 clones, over 80% of them singletons. Sample: peripheral blood. Receptors were obtained from a human donor in a cohort sampled during active COVID-19.

This rearrangement joins TRBV7-2 to TRBJ2-1; TRBD2 matches at 7 bases. This CDR3 is built from 12 residues. With 5 bases clipped from V and 9 bases from J, the junction kept 4 bases outside the gene matches. From germline, CDR1 is SGHTA and CDR2 FQGNSA. The DNA of the CDR3 is TGTGCCAGCAGCCCTACTAGCGCTGAGCAGTTCTTC. It codes for CASSPTSAEQFF.

The V gene is TRBV6-5, the J gene TRBJ1-5; TRBD1 matches at 9 bases. The CDR3 length is 13 residues. J was trimmed by 7 bases and V by 8 bases; bases with no gene match: 6. Germline values: CDR1 MNHEY, CDR2 SVGAGI. The CDR3 loop is CASGDRASQPQHF. CDR3 coding DNA: TGTGCCAGCGGGGACAGGGCAAGCCAGCCCCAGCATTTT.

The rearrangement uses TRBV28 and TRBJ1-1; D is possibly TRBD1 (5 bases). The CDR3 sequence is 14 residues long. The V end was cut by 5 bases, the J end by 5 bases, with 15 bases between. Germline V CDR1 and CDR2: MDHEN, SYDVKM. Written as DNA, the CDR3 is TGTGCCAGCAGTAGATACACTGGGGGGACTGAAGCTTTCTTT. It codes for CASSRYTGGTEAFF. Full variable domain (missing parts from reference TRBV28 and TRBJ1-1): DVKVTQSSRYLVKRTGEKVFLECVQDMDHENMFWYRQDPGLGLRLIYFSYDVKMKEKGDIPEGYSVSREKKERFSLILESASTNQTSMYLCASSRYTGGTEAFFGQGTRLTVV.

This CDR3 reads CASISGVNTEAFF. The CDR3 DNA reads as TGTGCCAGCATCTCGGGTGTAAACACTGAAGCTTTCTTT. The V gene is TRBV21-1, the J gene TRBJ1-1. TRBV21-1 is deemed a pseudogene. This CDR3 spans 13 amino acids.

This chain connects TRBV29-1 to TRBJ1-1; no clear D. The V gene lost 1 base and the J gene lost 1 base, with 7 bases spanning the gap. CDR1 is SQVTM and CDR2 is ANQGSEA in the germline V gene. The CDR3 spans 13 residues. The CDR3 DNA reads as TGCAGCGTTGAAGTGGGAGGGAACACTGAAGCTTTCTTT. Encoded protein: CSVEVGGNTEAFF.

This clone was seen once. The chain joins TRBV6-5 to TRBJ2-5; the D gene is possibly TRBD1 (6 bases). The CDR3 loop spans 11 amino acids. From germline, CDR1 is MNHEY and CDR2 SVGAGI. The V end was cut by 6 bases, the J end by 9 bases, with 11 bases between. The CDR3 nucleotides are TGTGCCAGCAGGGAGGCAGGGGCCCAGTACTTC. Translating gives CASREAGAQYF.

This clone was seen a handful of times. The rearrangement links TRBV2 to TRBJ2-7, with D possibly TRBD1 on 6 matching bases. Trimming stripped 8 bases from V and 3 bases from J, with 11 bases between. The CDR3 spans 12 residues. Germline V gene lookup returns CDR1 SNHLY and CDR2 FYNNEI. The CDR3 bases are TGTGCCAGCCGGGACAACAACTACGAGCAGTACTTC. This encodes CASRDNNYEQYF.

V gene TRBV19 combines with J gene TRBJ2-3; D is possibly TRBD1 (6 bases). This CDR3 region has 19 residues. Trimming left V 3 bases short and J 1 base short, with 23 bases between. Germline values: CDR1 LNHDA, CDR2 SQIVND (reference sequence). The CDR3 DNA reads TGTGCCAGTAGTATCCCCACGAACGGTTGGGGACAACGCACAGATACGCAGTATTTT. This translates into CASSIPTNGWGQRTDTQYF.

The V and J genes are TRBV6-9 and TRBJ2-3; possibly TRBD2 for D (6 bases). V lost 4 bases and J lost 8, with 19 bases in between. The CDR3 is 15 amino acids. CDR1 MNHGY and CDR2 SVAAGI come from the germline V gene. DNA for the CDR3: TGTGCCAGCAGTTCTCCCCAACCGGGACTGCTTACGCAGTATTTT. Translated: CASSSPQPGLLTQYF.

The rearrangement links TRBV6-2 or TRBV6-3 to TRBJ1-5, with 12 bases identical to TRBD1. Germline lookup yields CDR1 MNHEY and CDR2 SVGEGT. This CDR3 region has 16 residues. V shed 2 bases and J 6 bases; nucleotides not matched to a gene: 5. In nucleotides, the CDR3 is TGTGCCAGCAGTTACCCGGGACAGGGGGCGAGTCAGCCCCAGCATTTT. Its translation is CASSYPGQGASQPQHF.

For the CDR3, the DNA is TGTGCCAGCAGTAGGGATGCCGGAGGCGAGCAGTACTTC. The encoded protein is CASSRDAGGEQYF. The chain joins TRBV27 to TRBJ2-7, with D possibly being TRBD2 (5 bases). This CDR3 contains 13 residues. The V gene lost 5 bases and the J gene lost 6 bases, with 14 bases spanning the gap. CDR1 and CDR2 from the germline V gene are MNHEY and SMNVEV (reference sequence).

This clone was counted only a few times. In DNA, the CDR3 is TGCGCCAGCAGCGCCCAGGGTGGGGTTTACGAGCAGTACTTC. Encoded protein: CASSAQGGVYEQYF. The rearrangement uses TRBV5-1 and TRBJ2-7; weak D call: TRBD1 (5 bases). The ends were cut back, 4 bases at V and 4 bases at J, with 15 bases in the middle. The germline gives CDR1 SGHRS, CDR2 YFSETQ. The CDR3 totals 14 residues.

CDR3 residues: CASSPSGPGTHTDTQYF. The CDR3 nucleotides are TGTGCCAGCAGCCCTAGCGGGCCAGGGACCCACACAGATACGCAGTATTTT. V and J are TRBV7-9 and TRBJ2-3, with 8 nucleotides matching TRBD2. This CDR3 comprises 17 residues. CDR1 is SEHNR, CDR2 FQNEAQ, per germline (reference sequence). The V segment lost 5 bases and the J segment 2 bases; nucleotides outside the gene matches: 12.

This chain links TRBV4-2 with TRBJ2-2, with D possibly being TRBD2 (6 bases). V lost 0 bases to trimming and J lost 5 bases, with 16 bases between them. This CDR3 is built from 17 residues. Looked up from germline, CDR1 is LGHNA and CDR2 is YNFKEQ. The CDR3: CASSQDVTAGRTGELFF. DNA of the CDR3: TGTGCCAGCAGCCAAGATGTTACGGCAGGGAGGACCGGGGAGCTGTTTTTT.

This chain connects TRBV29-1 to TRBJ1-2, with 9 bases aligning to TRBD1. Germline CDR1 reads SQVTM; CDR2 reads ANQGSEA. The CDR3 is 12 residues long. With V trimmed by 6 bases and J by 7 bases, 6 bases remained unmatched. In DNA, the CDR3 is TGCAGCGTCTGGACAGGGGACGGTGGCTACACCTTC. This encodes CSVWTGDGGYTF.

The rearrangement uses TRBV10-3 and TRBJ2-2; D not certain. The CDR3 is 13 amino acids. V was pared by 7 bases and J by 4 bases, with 10 bases between. Germline V gene lookup returns CDR1 ENHRY and CDR2 SYGVKD. This CDR3 is CAINRDTTGELFF. The CDR3, as DNA: TGTGCCATCAATCGAGACACCACCGGGGAGCTGTTTTTT.